One sample yielded the 13 T cell receptor beta chains listed below, sequenced in a study of T-cell memory formation after mild COVID-19. TCRdb itself ran the 5' RACE reads through MiXCR, one entry per CDR3 protein. This table has about 190,000 distinct CDR3 sequences, about 22% appearing once. Sequencing input: PBMCs or a T cell subset sorted from them (not recorded which). The receptors derive from an adult woman who had mild COVID-19 (a few samples of this study predate the infection). Cell type and time point are not known.

This clonotype turned up a few times. CDR3 region: CASSLAAGIPGSQETQYF. The CDR3 nucleotides are TGCGCCAGCAGCCTCGCAGCGGGCATCCCGGGGAGCCAAGAGACCCAGTACTTC. The chain is built from TRBV4-1 and TRBJ2-5, with a weak D call TRBD2 (6 bases). Looked up from germline, CDR1 is MGHRA and CDR2 is YSYEKL. This CDR3 is built from 18 residues. Trimming stripped 4 bases from V and 1 base from J, with 22 bases between.

This clonotype was counted a few times. The rearrangement links TRBV4-1 to TRBJ1-6; D uncertain. Germline lookup yields CDR1 MGHRA and CDR2 YSYEKL. Trimming left V 4 bases short and J 7 bases short, with 14 bases between. This CDR3 is built from 15 residues. The CDR3 DNA reads as TGCGCCAGCAGCCGAGGTTGGGCGGAGAATTCACCCCTCCACTTT. Protein sequence: CASSRGWAENSPLHF.

V and J are TRBV6-5 and TRBJ2-2, with 7 bases fitting TRBD1. The CDR3 is 16 residues long. Germline CDR1 MNHEY, CDR2 SVGAGI. Trimming removed 5 bases from V and 4 bases from J; junction bases left unmatched: 10. The CDR3 reads CASSPDQGDITGELFF. The CDR3 DNA is TGTGCCAGCAGTCCCGACCAGGGGGATATCACCGGGGAGCTGTTTTTT.

The chain joins TRBV4-1 to TRBJ2-1; 7 nucleotides align to TRBD2. The V segment lost 0 bases and the J segment 9 bases; nucleotides outside the gene matches: 14. The germline V gene encodes CDR1 MGHRA and CDR2 YSYEKL. This CDR3 spans 17 amino acids. CDR3 region: CASSQEDTLAGEGEQFF. In DNA, the CDR3 is TGCGCCAGCAGCCAAGAGGACACCTTAGCGGGCGAAGGTGAGCAGTTCTTC.

This clonotype was seen more than once but under ten times. The rearrangement links TRBV24-1 to TRBJ2-5, with 7 bases identical to TRBD1. The V gene's germline CDR1 is KGHDR and CDR2 SFDVKD. The CDR3 covers 16 residues. The V gene end was trimmed by 3 bases and the J gene end by 0 bases; junction bases not matched to a gene: 6. DNA of the CDR3: TGTGCCACCAGTGATCGGGGCAGGGGGTACCAAGAGACCCAGTACTTC. Its translation is CATSDRGRGYQETQYF.

The chain's CDR3 is CSVENSGFDSPRYNTEAFF. CDR3 nucleotides: TGCAGCGTTGAGAACAGCGGTTTCGACTCCCCTCGGTACAACACTGAAGCTTTCTTT. The chain couples TRBV29-1 to TRBJ1-1; D not resolved. Trimming took off 3 bases at V and 2 bases at J, with 28 bases between the two ends. The CDR3 totals 19 residues. CDR1 SQVTM and CDR2 ANQGSEA come from the germline V gene. The full variable domain, in which reference TRBV29-1 and TRBJ1-1 provide the parts outside the CDR3, is SAVISQKPSRDICQRGTSLTIQCQVDSQVTMMFWYRQQPGQSLTLIATANQGSEATYESGFVIDKFPISRPNLTFSTLTVSNMSPEDSSIYLCSVENSGFDSPRYNTEAFFGQGTRLTVV.

V is TRBV12-3 or TRBV12-4 and J is TRBJ1-2, with D possibly matching TRBD1 (6 bases). Trimming took 7 bases from V and 2 from J, leaving 17 bases between them. CDR3 length: 15 amino acids. The DNA for the CDR3 is TGTGCCAGCACCGCGTGGACAGCTTCCAACTATGGCTACACCTTC. Encoded protein: CASTAWTASNYGYTF.

A few counts support this clonotype. This sequence joins TRBV27 and TRBJ1-2, with a tentative D call TRBD1 (6 bases). Germline lookup yields CDR1 MNHEY and CDR2 SMNVEV (reference sequence). The CDR3 totals 13 residues. V lost 6 bases to trimming and J lost 6 bases, with 14 bases between them. The chain's CDR3 is CASRATGLHGYTF. The CDR3 DNA reads as TGTGCCAGCAGAGCCACAGGGTTACATGGCTACACCTTC.

The gene calls are TRBV13 and TRBJ2-1; 7 bases are shared with TRBD2. V lost 6 bases, J lost 9 bases, and 8 bases stayed unmatched. Germline-derived CDR1 and CDR2 are PRHDT and FYEKMQ (reference sequence). CDR3 length equals 13 residues. The CDR3 region has the DNA TGTGCCAGCAGACACCGGGGGGATCCTGAGCAGTTCTTC. Translated, it gives CASRHRGDPEQFF.

This clonotype was seen once. The chain employs TRBV9 and TRBJ1-1; no definite D call. In germline, CDR1 is SGDLS, CDR2 YYNGEE. The CDR3 runs to 14 residues. With 3 bases removed from V and 1 base from J, the gap between germline ends came to 10 bases. The chain's CDR3 is CASSAVGSNTEAFF. DNA of the CDR3: TGTGCCAGCAGCGCCGTGGGGTCGAACACTGAAGCTTTCTTT.

This clonotype came up a few times. The chain carries TRBV5-1 and TRBJ2-7; TRBD1 might be the D (5 bases). Germline V gene lookup returns CDR1 SGHRS and CDR2 YFSETQ. Trimming removed 0 bases from V and 0 bases from J, with 7 bases in between. This CDR3 is built from 14 residues. The DNA for the CDR3 is TGCGCCAGCAGCTTGGGCAGGGACTCCTACGAGCAGTACTTC. It translates to CASSLGRDSYEQYF.

In this sample, this clonotype turned up once. V and J are TRBV13 and TRBJ2-7; a weak D match, TRBD1 (5 bases). V dropped 2 bases and J dropped 2 bases, with 10 bases sitting between them. Looked up from germline, CDR1 is PRHDT and CDR2 is FYEKMQ (reference sequence). There are 14 residues in the CDR3. This CDR3 is CASSLRGWTYEQYF. CDR3 coding DNA: TGTGCCAGCAGCTTAAGGGGCTGGACCTACGAGCAGTACTTC.

This clonotype appeared a few times. The germline gene is not matched at one end of the junction; a read error may be the cause. V and J are TRBV4-1 and TRBJ2-2; possibly TRBD1 or TRBD2 for D (5 bases each). This CDR3 comprises 13 residues. The germline V gene encodes CDR1 MGHRA and CDR2 YSYEKL. The CDR3 sequence: CASSQVGAGELFF. The CDR3 nucleotides read TGCGCCAGCAGTCAAGTGGGGGCCGGGGAGCTGTTTTTT.